A single sample gave rise to the 28 T cell receptor beta chains below, sequenced in a study of blood T cell repertoires in COVID-19 (dated by TCRdb to 2020 to 2021). Libraries were built with the immunoSEQ multiplex PCR assay. Drawn from immuneACCESS, this table holds only the in-frame rearrangements with V and J called that TCRdb kept. Clones are partly lost; checked studies trace under half to an unresolved V gene and leave the rest unexplained. The sample table shows over 50,000 clones, and approximately 81% are seen once. More than 15% of the sample is in the top ten clones. Source material: peripheral blood. The receptors come from a man in his 60s with COVID-19, enrolled during active disease.

This clone was seen a single time. The J gene is TRBJ2-3, the V gene TRBV7-7, with a possible D match to TRBD2 (5 bases). Deletions cut 0 bases from V and 6 bases from J, with 10 bases between. The germline CDR1 and CDR2 sequences are SSHAT and FNYEAQ (reference sequence). The CDR3 has 14 residues. The CDR3 sequence is CASSLAFGEDTQYF. The DNA of the CDR3 is TGTGCCAGCAGCTTAGCCTTTGGGGAGGATACGCAGTATTTT.

The sample holds a few counts of this clone. The chain uses TRBV5-1 and TRBJ1-4, with a weak D call TRBD1 (5 bases). CDR1 and CDR2 (germline): SGHRS, YFSETQ. V was cut by 2 bases and J by 4 bases, with 9 bases left in between. The CDR3 consists of 14 residues. The CDR3 bases are TGCGCCAGCAGCTTCCGGGGGGGTAATGAAAAACTGTTTTTT. Protein sequence: CASSFRGGNEKLFF.

The chain employs TRBV6-1 and TRBJ1-6; possibly TRBD1 for D (5 bases). V lost 1 base, J lost 9 bases, and 10 bases lay in between. This CDR3 spans 14 amino acids. Germline V gene sequence: CDR1 MNHNS, CDR2 SASEGT. CDR3 region: CASSEDRTRSPLHF. The CDR3 DNA sequence: TGTGCCAGCAGTGAAGACAGGACGCGTTCACCCCTCCACTTT.

The rearrangement uses TRBV3-1 (or the pseudogene TRBV3-2) and TRBJ1-6; TRBD1 agrees at 9 bases. The V gene's germline CDR1 is LGHDT and CDR2 YNNKEL (reference sequence). The trim removed 5 bases at V and 8 bases at J, leaving 10 bases unmatched. The CDR3 loop spans 16 amino acids. CDR3 DNA sequence: TGTGCCAGCAGCGCCCGGGACAGGGCTTTTGATTCACCCCTCCACTTT. Translation gives CASSARDRAFDSPLHF.

The CDR3 DNA follows: TGTGCCAGCAGCTCGTCGGGACTAGCAGCGAATGAGCAGTTCTTC. It codes for CASSSSGLAANEQFF. The rearrangement uses TRBV7-9 and TRBJ2-1, with 9 bases matching TRBD2. The CDR3 consists of 15 residues. Germline V gives CDR1 SEHNR, CDR2 FQNEAQ (reference sequence). V dropped 4 bases and J dropped 7; count of bases not matched to a gene: 8.

This chain links TRBV7-2 with TRBJ1-5; 8 nucleotides match TRBD1. Germline values: CDR1 SGHTA, CDR2 FQGNSA. The CDR3 totals 14 residues. V trimming: 5 bases; J trimming: 4 bases; junction bases outside the gene matches: 4. The CDR3 is CASSKTGDNQPQHF. CDR3 bases: TGTGCCAGCAGCAAGACAGGGGATAATCAGCCCCAGCATTTT.

The chain employs TRBV10-2 and TRBJ2-7; 8 bases map to TRBD1. The junction had 9 bases not matched to a gene; V was cut back by 0 bases and J by 2 bases. The CDR3 runs 17 residues. Germline-derived CDR1 and CDR2 are WSHSY and SAAADI. CDR3 DNA sequence: TGCGCCAGCAGTGAGTCGGTTCTGGACAGGGTTACCTACGAGCAGTACTTC. This translates into CASSESVLDRVTYEQYF.

The V call is TRBV6-5, the J call TRBJ1-2, with a possible D match to TRBD1 (5 bases). This CDR3 contains 12 residues. Germline V gene data show CDR1 as MNHEY and CDR2 as SVGAGI. Trimming removed 6 bases from V and 7 bases from J, with 12 bases in between. This CDR3 reads CASSPGGGGYTF. The CDR3 DNA is TGTGCCAGCAGCCCGGGGGGGGGTGGCTACACCTTC.

The count of this clone is one. The chain carries TRBV10-3 and TRBJ1-2, with D perhaps matching TRBD1 (6 bases). CDR1 and CDR2 from the germline V gene are ENHRY and SYGVKD. The CDR3 spans 14 residues. Trimming shortened V by 6 bases and J by 2 bases, and 13 bases separated the two germline ends. The DNA for the CDR3 is TGTGCCATCAGAAAGGGGGAGGGAAACTATGGCTACACCTTC. Translated, it gives CAIRKGEGNYGYTF.

The chain joins TRBV11-2 to TRBJ2-1, with D perhaps TRBD2 (5 bases). Germline V lookup: CDR1 SGHAT, CDR2 FQNNGV. This CDR3 is 15 amino acids long. V was trimmed by 2 bases and J by 6 bases, leaving 14 bases between them. This chain's CDR3 is CASSLFQWESNEQFF. Here the CDR3 DNA reads TGTGCCAGCAGCTTATTCCAATGGGAGTCCAATGAGCAGTTCTTC.

This clone was detected only once. The gene calls are TRBV5-1 and TRBJ1-4; tentatively, D is TRBD1 (5 bases). This CDR3 comprises 16 residues. Germline values: CDR1 SGHRS, CDR2 YFSETQ. The V end was cut by 0 bases, the J end by 7 bases, with 16 bases between. CDR3 sequence (DNA): TGCGCCAGCAGCTTGGGGTTCCGGGGGAGTGTTGAAAAACTGTTTTTT. Residues: CASSLGFRGSVEKLFF. Full variable domain (rest looked up from reference TRBV5-1 and TRBJ1-4): KAGVTQTPRYLIKTRGQQVTLSCSPISGHRSVSWYQQTPGQGLQFLFEYFSETQRNKGNFPGRFSGRQFSNSRSEMNVSTLELGDSALYLCASSLGFRGSVEKLFFGSGTQLSVL.

The rearrangement links TRBV5-1 to TRBJ2-7; 8 bases align to TRBD2. This CDR3 contains 14 residues. V was clipped by 0 bases and J by 5 bases; unmatched bases: 4. Germline V gene sequence: CDR1 SGHRS, CDR2 YFSETQ. This CDR3 is CASSLGPGGDEQYF. The CDR3 DNA follows: TGCGCCAGCAGCTTGGGCCCGGGGGGGGACGAGCAGTACTTC. Complete variable domain (other parts from reference TRBV5-1 and TRBJ2-7): KAGVTQTPRYLIKTRGQQVTLSCSPISGHRSVSWYQQTPGQGLQFLFEYFSETQRNKGNFPGRFSGRQFSNSRSEMNVSTLELGDSALYLCASSLGPGGDEQYFGPGTRLTVT.

The chain links TRBV3-1 (or the pseudogene TRBV3-2) to TRBJ2-1, with D unclear. Germline CDR1 reads LGHDT; CDR2 reads YNNKEL (reference sequence). CDR3 length equals 12 residues. V lost 3 bases to trimming and J lost 6 bases, with 6 bases between them. The CDR3 nucleotides read TGTGCCAGCAGCCACCTAAGCAATGAGCAGTTCTTC. Protein sequence: CASSHLSNEQFF.

V and J are TRBV19 and TRBJ2-2, with 12 positions matching TRBD2. V lost 7 bases to trimming and J lost 6 bases; unmatched junction nucleotides: 15. This CDR3 is built from 18 residues. Germline assignment: CDR1 LNHDA and CDR2 SQIVND (reference sequence). For the CDR3, the DNA is TGTGCCAGTAAACGAGAAGAGGCTAGCGGGGGGGCCGCCGGGGAGCTGTTTTTT. Its protein product is CASKREEASGGAAGELFF. The full variable domain, completed using reference TRBV19 and TRBJ2-2, is DGGITQSPKYLFRKEGQNVTLSCEQNLNHDAMYWYRQDPGQGLRLIYYSQIVNDFQKGDIAEGYSVSREKKESFPLTVTSAQKNPTAFYLCASKREEASGGAAGELFFGEGSRLTVL.

The chain carries TRBV11-1 and TRBJ1-4; a possible D gene is TRBD1 (6 bases). The CDR3 consists of 16 residues. V was clipped by 2 bases and J by 0 bases, with 10 bases between them. CDR1 is SGHAT and CDR2 is FQDESV in the germline V gene (reference sequence). CDR3: CASSLPGQSTNEKLFF. CDR3 coding DNA: TGTGCCAGCAGCTTACCCGGACAGTCAACTAATGAAAAACTGTTTTTT.

V gene TRBV30 combines with J gene TRBJ2-6; 10 bases map to TRBD1. The CDR3 loop spans 17 amino acids. V dropped 3 bases and J dropped 4; count of bases not matched to a gene: 9. Germline V gives CDR1 GTSNPN, CDR2 SVGIG (reference sequence). CDR3 in amino acids: CAWSLRQGAAGANVLTF. The CDR3 DNA reads as TGTGCCTGGAGCTTGAGACAGGGGGCAGCCGGGGCCAACGTCCTGACTTTC. The full variable domain, its missing parts supplied by reference TRBV30 and TRBJ2-6, is SQTIHQWPATLVQPVGSPLSLECTVEGTSNPNLYWYRQAAGRGLQLLFYSVGIGQISSEVPQNLSASRPQDRQFILSSKKLLLSDSGFYLCAWSLRQGAAGANVLTFGAGSRLTVL.

Points on this clone: Other DNA sequences in the sample encode the same CDR3. This rearrangement joins TRBV5-1 to TRBJ2-5; 11 positions agree with TRBD1. V gave up 4 bases and J gave up 2 bases; unmatched junction bases: 4. Germline CDR1 is SGHRS and CDR2 is YFSETQ. The CDR3 has 15 residues. CDR3 loop: CASSLGQGGQETQYF. The CDR3 coding sequence is TGCGCCAGCAGCCTGGGACAGGGGGGTCAAGAGACCCAGTACTTC.

The gene calls are TRBV11-2 and TRBJ2-1; 12 bases agree with TRBD2. Germline-derived CDR1 and CDR2 are SGHAT and FQNNGV. The CDR3 extends over 17 amino acids. V shed 0 bases, J shed 4 bases, and the junction held 4 bases outside the gene matches. CDR3 region: CASSLDFGLAGYNEQFF. The DNA for the CDR3 is TGTGCCAGCAGCTTAGATTTTGGACTAGCGGGATACAATGAGCAGTTCTTC.

The chain employs TRBV9 and TRBJ2-7; 11 bases fit TRBD1. The germline gives CDR1 SGDLS, CDR2 YYNGEE. V dropped 3 bases and J dropped 5; count of bases not matched to a gene: 10. This CDR3 is built from 16 residues. The CDR3 DNA reads as TGTGCCAGCAGCGCGCGCGGGACAGGGGGGTCCCACGAGCAGTACTTC. Translated, it gives CASSARGTGGSHEQYF.

This clone was picked up a small number of times. The chain carries TRBV19 and TRBJ2-7; 9 nucleotides agree with TRBD1. This CDR3 is built from 14 residues. Germline CDR1 is LNHDA and CDR2 is SQIVND (reference sequence). The V segment lost 5 bases and the J segment 5 bases; nucleotides outside the gene matches: 7. The CDR3 DNA reads TGTGCCAGTAGTCTTCGGGACAGGGCAGACGAGCAGTACTTC. Residues: CASSLRDRADEQYF.

This chain joins TRBV7-9 and TRBJ1-1; D may be TRBD1 (6 bases). The V end was cut by 5 bases, the J end by 2 bases, with 15 bases between. The germline CDR1 and CDR2 sequences are SEHNR and FQNEAQ (reference sequence). CDR3 length: 15 residues. The CDR3 reads CASSRLLGTNTEAFF. The CDR3 bases are TGTGCCAGCAGCCGACTATTAGGGACAAACACTGAAGCTTTCTTT. The whole variable domain, remainder taken from reference TRBV7-9 and TRBJ1-1, is DTGVSQNPRHKITKRGQNVTFRCDPISEHNRLYWYRQTLGQGPEFLTYFQNEAQLEKSRLLSDRFSAERPKGSFSTLEIQRTEQGDSAMYLCASSRLLGTNTEAFFGQGTRLTVV.

This sequence joins TRBV7-9 and TRBJ2-3; weak D call: TRBD2 (5 bases). Germline V gives CDR1 SEHNR, CDR2 FQNEAQ (reference sequence). V shed 4 bases and J shed 14 bases, with 16 bases lying between them. There are 12 residues in the CDR3. CDR3 sequence reads: CASSYVGGFAYF. CDR3 nucleotides: TGTGCCAGCAGCTACGTCGGCGGGTTCGCGTATTTT.

The rearrangement links TRBV24-1 to TRBJ2-2; D is unresolved. The CDR3 covers 12 residues. The V gene lost 2 bases and the J gene lost 5 bases, with 2 bases spanning the gap. Germline values: CDR1 KGHDR, CDR2 SFDVKD. This CDR3 reads CATSDSTGELFF. The CDR3 DNA reads TGTGCCACCAGTGATTCTACCGGGGAGCTGTTTTTT.

This chain links TRBV3-1 (or the pseudogene TRBV3-2) with TRBJ2-5; 12 bases align to TRBD2. Germline V gene data show CDR1 as LGHDT and CDR2 as YNNKEL (reference sequence). CDR3 length equals 13 residues. V trimming: 6 bases; J trimming: 5 bases; junction bases outside the gene matches: 1. The CDR3 here is CASRTSGGETQYF. In DNA, the CDR3 is TGTGCCAGCAGGACTAGCGGGGGTGAGACCCAGTACTTC.

This clone has more than one count but fewer than ten. The genes are TRBV10-2 and TRBJ2-5; D is unclear. CDR1 is WSHSY and CDR2 is SAAADI in the germline V gene. V lost 5 bases and J lost 5, with 9 bases in between. The CDR3 contains 12 residues. The CDR3 nucleotides are TGCGCCAGCAGTTTGAGATGGGAGACCCAGTACTTC. This codes for CASSLRWETQYF.

The CDR3 DNA sequence: TGTGCCAGCAGCTTAGGGACAGGGTATCCGCGGGACGAGCAGTACTTC. It encodes CASSLGTGYPRDEQYF. V gene TRBV7-9 combines with J gene TRBJ2-7; 8 bases line up with TRBD1. The J segment lost 5 bases and the V segment lost 1 base, leaving 10 bases of the junction unmatched. The CDR3 runs 16 residues. The germline V gene has CDR1 SEHNR and CDR2 FQNEAQ (reference sequence).

This chain joins TRBV19 and TRBJ1-2; 9 bases match TRBD1. CDR3 length: 13 amino acids. J was trimmed by 8 bases and V by 4 bases; bases with no gene match: 5. Germline values: CDR1 LNHDA, CDR2 SQIVND (reference sequence). The CDR3 DNA is TGTGCCAGTAGTAATCACAGGGGGCAAGGCTACACCTTC. Encoded protein: CASSNHRGQGYTF. Full variable domain (rest looked up from reference TRBV19 and TRBJ1-2): DGGITQSPKYLFRKEGQNVTLSCEQNLNHDAMYWYRQDPGQGLRLIYYSQIVNDFQKGDIAEGYSVSREKKESFPLTVTSAQKNPTAFYLCASSNHRGQGYTFGSGTRLTVV.

The V call is TRBV10-2, the J call TRBJ2-1; 7 bases match TRBD2. The CDR3 length is 15 residues. V trimming: 8 bases; J trimming: 0 bases; junction bases outside the gene matches: 7. The germline V gene has CDR1 WSHSY and CDR2 SAAADI. CDR3 region: CASGGGGSSYNEQFF. As DNA, the CDR3 is TGCGCCAGCGGTGGGGGGGGGAGCTCCTACAATGAGCAGTTCTTC.